What follows describes a single T cell receptor beta chain. Profiling relied on immunoSEQ multiplex PCR, and the TCRdb table lists in-frame clones only, not all of them. The table lists about 78,000 clones, roughly 86% of them singletons. The data are from a study of blood T cell repertoires in COVID-19. The wider study: The origin of the acute and convalescent COVID-19 samples was the United States, Italy and Spain. Sample material is recorded as cDNA or gDNA derived from T cells, B-cell-depleted T cells, or PBMCs.

After removal of 5 bases from V and 7 bases from J, the junction contained 7 bases not matched to a gene. This CDR3 contains 16 residues. The V gene's germline CDR1 is SEHNR and CDR2 FQNEAQ (reference sequence). This TCR derives from a man in his forties or fifties with active or convalescent COVID-19. Material for sequencing was peripheral blood. The V gene is TRBV7-9, the J gene TRBJ1-6; 11 positions match TRBD1. CDR3 DNA: TGTGCCAGCAGCCCAGGGGACAGGGGGTACAATTCACCCCTCCACTTT. As protein: CASSPGDRGYNSPLHF.